This entry lists 5 T cell receptor beta chains sequenced from one sample in a study of T-cell reconstitution after alpha-beta-depleted transplantation in children. It was with unique molecular identifiers that the TCRbeta library was prepared. TCRdb ran MiXCR on the PCR reads and lists one entry per CDR3 protein. Of a few hundred thousand distinct CDR3 sequences listed, roughly 10% are singletons. Source: PBMCs from the stem cell graft donor, taken from the stem cell graft. The receptors shown here come from a human donor who donated a stem cell graft to a child with acute myeloid leukemia.

This clonotype was counted only a few times. V is TRBV4-1 and J is TRBJ2-7; 7 bases map to TRBD1. V was pared by 0 bases and J by 3 bases, with 8 bases of the junction left unmatched. The germline CDR1 and CDR2 sequences are MGHRA and YSYEKL. The CDR3 has 16 residues. The CDR3 nucleotides read TGCGCCAGCAGCCAAGAGTGGGGACAGAGTTACTACGAGCAGTACGTC. This translates into CASSQEWGQSYYEQYV.

A few counts support this clonotype. The V call is TRBV5-8, the J call TRBJ1-6; TRBD1 is a possible D gene (5 bases). The V and J ends lost 3 bases and 11 bases respectively, with 15 bases between them. The CDR3 runs to 14 residues. CDR1 and CDR2 (germline): SGHTS, YDEGEE. CDR3 protein: CASSSDGLGAPLHF. CDR3 bases: TGTGCCAGCAGCTCGGACGGTTTAGGGGCACCCCTCCACTTT.

This clonotype appeared many times. V is TRBV2 and J is TRBJ1-5, with D possibly TRBD1 on 6 matching bases. V was shortened by 6 bases and J by 4 bases, with 10 bases between the two germline ends. In germline, CDR1 is SNHLY, CDR2 FYNNEI. This CDR3 spans 13 amino acids. This CDR3 reads CASRGQPNQPQHF. The CDR3 DNA reads TGTGCCAGCAGAGGACAGCCGAATCAGCCCCAGCATTTT.

Worth noting for this clonotype: A much larger clone differs from this one at a single base, so this may be a read error. The V and J genes are TRBV11-1 and TRBJ1-5, with D hard to call. V gave up 0 bases and J gave up 6 bases, with 0 bases separating them. Germline-derived CDR1 and CDR2 are SGHAT and FQDESV (reference sequence). The CDR3 contains 11 residues. CDR3 sequence reads: CASSLAQPQHF. The CDR3 DNA follows: TGTGCCAGCAGCTTAGCTCAGCCCCAGCATTTT.

This clonotype was counted many times. The gene calls are TRBV10-3 and TRBJ1-4; 7 bases match TRBD1. V was clipped by 6 bases and J by 2 bases; unmatched bases: 0. The CDR3 has 13 residues. CDR1 ENHRY and CDR2 SYGVKD come from the germline V gene. The CDR3 bases are TGTGCCATCAGGGACAGGACTAATGAAAAACTGTTTTTT. Translation gives CAIRDRTNEKLFF.